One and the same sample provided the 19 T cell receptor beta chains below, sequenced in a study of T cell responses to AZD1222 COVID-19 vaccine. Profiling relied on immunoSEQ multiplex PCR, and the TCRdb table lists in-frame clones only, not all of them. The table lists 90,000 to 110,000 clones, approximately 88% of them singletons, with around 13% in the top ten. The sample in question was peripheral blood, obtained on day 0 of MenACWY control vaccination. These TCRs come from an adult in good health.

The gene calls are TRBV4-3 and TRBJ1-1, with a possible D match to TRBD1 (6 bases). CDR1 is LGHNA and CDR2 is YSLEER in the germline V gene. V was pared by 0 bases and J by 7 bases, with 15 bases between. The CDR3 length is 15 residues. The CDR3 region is CASSQDRGGGYEAFF. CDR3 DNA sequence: TGCGCCAGCAGCCAAGATCGAGGAGGGGGTTATGAAGCTTTCTTT.

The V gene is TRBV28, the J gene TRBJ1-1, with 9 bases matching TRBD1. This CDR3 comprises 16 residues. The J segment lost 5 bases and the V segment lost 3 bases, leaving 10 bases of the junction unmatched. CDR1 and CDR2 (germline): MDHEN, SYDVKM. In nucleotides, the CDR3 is TGTGCCAGCAGTTTTTGGACCGGGACAGGGTGGACTGAAGCTTTCTTT. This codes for CASSFWTGTGWTEAFF. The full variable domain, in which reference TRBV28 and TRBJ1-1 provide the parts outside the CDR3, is DVKVTQSSRYLVKRTGEKVFLECVQDMDHENMFWYRQDPGLGLRLIYFSYDVKMKEKGDIPEGYSVSREKKERFSLILESASTNQTSMYLCASSFWTGTGWTEAFFGQGTRLTVV.

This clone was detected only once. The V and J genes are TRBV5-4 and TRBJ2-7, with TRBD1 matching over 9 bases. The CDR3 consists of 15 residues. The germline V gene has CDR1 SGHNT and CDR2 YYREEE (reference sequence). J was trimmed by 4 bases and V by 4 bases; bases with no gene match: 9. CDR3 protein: CASSMGQGIMYEQYF. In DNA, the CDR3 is TGTGCCAGCAGCATGGGACAGGGAATCATGTACGAGCAGTACTTC.

The CDR3 loop is CASRTLREKLFF. The CDR3 nucleotides read TGTGCCTCCAGGACACTTCGGGAAAAACTGTTTTTT. This chain joins TRBV19 and TRBJ1-4, with a possible D match to TRBD1 (5 bases). Between the trimmed V and J ends, which lost 11 bases and 8 bases, there was a span of 15 bases. The CDR3 spans 12 residues. The V gene's germline CDR1 is LNHDA and CDR2 SQIVND (reference sequence).

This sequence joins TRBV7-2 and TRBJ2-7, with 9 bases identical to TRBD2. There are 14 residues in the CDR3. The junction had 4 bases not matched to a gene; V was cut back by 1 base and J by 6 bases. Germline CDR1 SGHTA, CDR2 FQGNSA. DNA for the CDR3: TGTGCCAGCAGCTTAGTGGGACTAGCAGCCGAGCAGTACTTC. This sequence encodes CASSLVGLAAEQYF.

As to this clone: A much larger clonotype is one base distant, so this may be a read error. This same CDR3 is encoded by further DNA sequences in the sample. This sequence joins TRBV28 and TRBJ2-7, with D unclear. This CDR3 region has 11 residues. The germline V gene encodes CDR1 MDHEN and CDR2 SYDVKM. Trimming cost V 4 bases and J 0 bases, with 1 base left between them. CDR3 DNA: TGTGCCAGCAGTTCCTCCTACGAGCAGTACTTC. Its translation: CASSSSYEQYF.

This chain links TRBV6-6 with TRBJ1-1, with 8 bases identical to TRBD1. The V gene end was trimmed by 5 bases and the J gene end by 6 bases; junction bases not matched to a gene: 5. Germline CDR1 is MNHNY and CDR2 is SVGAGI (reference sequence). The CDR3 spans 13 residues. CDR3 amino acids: CASSAGQGAEAFF. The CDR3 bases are TGTGCCAGCAGTGCCGGACAGGGAGCTGAAGCTTTCTTT.

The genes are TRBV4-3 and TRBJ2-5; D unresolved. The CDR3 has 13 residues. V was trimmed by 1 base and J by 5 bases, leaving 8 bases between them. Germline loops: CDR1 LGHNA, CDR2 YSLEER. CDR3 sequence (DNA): TGCGCCAGCAGCCAAGCCCAGCAGGAGACCCAGTACTTC. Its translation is CASSQAQQETQYF.

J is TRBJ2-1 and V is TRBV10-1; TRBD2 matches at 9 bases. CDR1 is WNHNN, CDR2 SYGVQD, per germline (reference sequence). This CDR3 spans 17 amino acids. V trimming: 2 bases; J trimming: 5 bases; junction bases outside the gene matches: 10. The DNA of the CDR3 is TGCGCCAGCAGTGAGCCTCCACAGCGGGGGGCAAACAATGAGCAGTTCTTC. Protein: CASSEPPQRGANNEQFF.

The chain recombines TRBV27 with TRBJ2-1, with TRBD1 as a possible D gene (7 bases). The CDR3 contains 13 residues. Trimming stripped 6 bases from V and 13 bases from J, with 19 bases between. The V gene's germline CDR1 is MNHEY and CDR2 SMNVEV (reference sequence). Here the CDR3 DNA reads TGTGCCAGCAGCTGGGGGGCCGGGACAGTCCAGTTCTTC. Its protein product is CASSWGAGTVQFF.

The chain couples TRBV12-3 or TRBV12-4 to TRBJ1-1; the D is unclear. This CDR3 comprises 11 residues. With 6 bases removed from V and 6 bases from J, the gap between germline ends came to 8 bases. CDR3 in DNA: TGTGCCAGCAGACGGGAGGCTGAAGCTTTCTTT. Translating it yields CASRREAEAFF.

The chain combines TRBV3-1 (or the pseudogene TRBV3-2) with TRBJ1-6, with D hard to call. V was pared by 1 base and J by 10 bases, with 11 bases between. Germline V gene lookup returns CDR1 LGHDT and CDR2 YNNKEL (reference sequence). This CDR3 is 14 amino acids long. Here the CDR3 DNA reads TGTGCCAGCAGCCAAGCTAACACGGGATCACCCCTCCACTTT. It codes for CASSQANTGSPLHF.

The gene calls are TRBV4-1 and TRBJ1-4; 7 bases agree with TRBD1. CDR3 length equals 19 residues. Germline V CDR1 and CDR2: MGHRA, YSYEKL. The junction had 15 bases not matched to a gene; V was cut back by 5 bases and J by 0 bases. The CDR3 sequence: CASSYEPLTGSATNEKLFF. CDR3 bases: TGCGCCAGCAGCTACGAACCACTGACAGGGAGTGCAACTAATGAAAAACTGTTTTTT.

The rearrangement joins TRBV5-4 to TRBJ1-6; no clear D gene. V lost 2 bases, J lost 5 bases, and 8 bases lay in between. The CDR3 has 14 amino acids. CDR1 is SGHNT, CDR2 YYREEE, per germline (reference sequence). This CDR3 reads CASSFLEDNSPLHF. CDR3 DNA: TGTGCCAGCAGCTTTTTGGAAGATAATTCACCCCTCCACTTT.

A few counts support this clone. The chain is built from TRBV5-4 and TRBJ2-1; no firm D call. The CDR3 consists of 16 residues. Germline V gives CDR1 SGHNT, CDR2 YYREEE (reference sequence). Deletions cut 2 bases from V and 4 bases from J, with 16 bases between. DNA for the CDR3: TGTGCCAGCAGCTTCACTCTGACGGAACGATACAATGAGCAGTTCTTC. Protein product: CASSFTLTERYNEQFF.

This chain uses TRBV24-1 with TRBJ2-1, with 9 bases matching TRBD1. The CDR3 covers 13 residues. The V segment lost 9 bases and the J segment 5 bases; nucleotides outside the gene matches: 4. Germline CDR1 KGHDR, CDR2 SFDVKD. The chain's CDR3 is CATSGQGNNEQFF. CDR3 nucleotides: TGTGCCACCTCAGGACAGGGGAACAATGAGCAGTTCTTC.

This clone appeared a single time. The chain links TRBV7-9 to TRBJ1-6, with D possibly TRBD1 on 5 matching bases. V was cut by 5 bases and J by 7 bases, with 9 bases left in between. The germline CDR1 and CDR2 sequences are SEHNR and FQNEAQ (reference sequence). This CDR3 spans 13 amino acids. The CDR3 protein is CASSPGTNSPLHF. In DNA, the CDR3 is TGTGCCAGCAGCCCTGGGACCAATTCACCCCTCCACTTT.

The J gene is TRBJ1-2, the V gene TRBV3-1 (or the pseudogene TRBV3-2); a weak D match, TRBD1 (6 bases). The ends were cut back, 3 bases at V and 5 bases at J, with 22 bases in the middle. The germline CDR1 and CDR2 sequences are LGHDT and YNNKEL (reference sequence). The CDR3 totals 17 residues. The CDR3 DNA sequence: TGTGCCAGCAGCCAGTTTGGTGGGGGGGCATCAACGTATGGCTACACCTTC. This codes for CASSQFGGGASTYGYTF.

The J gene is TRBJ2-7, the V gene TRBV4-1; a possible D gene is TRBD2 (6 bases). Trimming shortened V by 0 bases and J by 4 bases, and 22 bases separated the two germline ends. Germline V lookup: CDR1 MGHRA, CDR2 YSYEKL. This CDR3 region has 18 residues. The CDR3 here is CASSQDLTFAGQRYEQYF. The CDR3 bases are TGCGCCAGCAGCCAAGATCTGACCTTTGCGGGGCAGCGGTACGAGCAGTACTTC.